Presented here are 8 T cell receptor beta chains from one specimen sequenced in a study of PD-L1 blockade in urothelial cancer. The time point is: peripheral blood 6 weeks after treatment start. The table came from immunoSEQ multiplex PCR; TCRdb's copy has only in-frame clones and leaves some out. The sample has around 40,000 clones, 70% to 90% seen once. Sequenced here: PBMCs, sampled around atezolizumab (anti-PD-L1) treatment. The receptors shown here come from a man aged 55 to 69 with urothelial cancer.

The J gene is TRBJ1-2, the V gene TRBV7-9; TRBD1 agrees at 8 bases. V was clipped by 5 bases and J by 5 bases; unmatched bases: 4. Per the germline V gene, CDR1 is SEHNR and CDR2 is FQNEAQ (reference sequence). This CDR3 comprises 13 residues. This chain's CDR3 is CASSLDREYGYTF. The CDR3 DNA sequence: TGTGCCAGCAGCCTGGACAGGGAATATGGCTACACCTTC.

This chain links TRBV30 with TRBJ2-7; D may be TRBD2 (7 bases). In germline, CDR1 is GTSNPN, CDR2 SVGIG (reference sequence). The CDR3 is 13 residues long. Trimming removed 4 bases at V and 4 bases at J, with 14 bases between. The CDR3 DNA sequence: TGTGCCTGGAAGGGGGGGTTAGGTTACGAGCAGTACTTC. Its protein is CAWKGGLGYEQYF.

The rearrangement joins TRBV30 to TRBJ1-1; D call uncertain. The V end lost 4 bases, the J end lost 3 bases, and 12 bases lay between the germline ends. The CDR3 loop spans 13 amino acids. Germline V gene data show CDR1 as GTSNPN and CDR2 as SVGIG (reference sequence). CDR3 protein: CAWNFREDTEAFF. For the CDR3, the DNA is TGTGCCTGGAATTTCCGGGAGGACACTGAAGCTTTCTTT.

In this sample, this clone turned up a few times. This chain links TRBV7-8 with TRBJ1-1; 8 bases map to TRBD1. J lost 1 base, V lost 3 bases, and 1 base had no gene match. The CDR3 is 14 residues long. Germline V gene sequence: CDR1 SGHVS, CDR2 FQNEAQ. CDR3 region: CASSLTGENTEAFF. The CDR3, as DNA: TGTGCCAGCAGCTTGACAGGGGAGAACACTGAAGCTTTCTTT. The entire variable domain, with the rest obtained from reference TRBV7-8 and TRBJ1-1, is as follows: GAGVSQSPRYKVAKRGQDVALRCDPISGHVSLFWYQQALGQGPEFLTYFQNEAQLDKSGLPSDRFFAERPEGSVSTLKIQRTQQEDSAVYLCASSLTGENTEAFFGQGTRLTVV.

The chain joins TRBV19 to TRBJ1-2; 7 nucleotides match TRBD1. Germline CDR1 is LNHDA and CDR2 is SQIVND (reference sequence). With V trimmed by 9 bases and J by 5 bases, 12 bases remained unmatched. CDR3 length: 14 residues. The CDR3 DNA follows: TGTGCCAGCCAAGAGGGGGCAAAGCGGTATGGCTACACCTTC. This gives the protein CASQEGAKRYGYTF.

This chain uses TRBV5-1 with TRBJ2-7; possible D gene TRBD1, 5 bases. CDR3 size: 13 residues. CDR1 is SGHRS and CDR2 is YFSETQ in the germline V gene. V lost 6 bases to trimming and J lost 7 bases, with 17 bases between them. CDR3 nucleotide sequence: TGCGCCAGCAACCGACCCCCAGGGCGGGAGCAGTACTTC. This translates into CASNRPPGREQYF.

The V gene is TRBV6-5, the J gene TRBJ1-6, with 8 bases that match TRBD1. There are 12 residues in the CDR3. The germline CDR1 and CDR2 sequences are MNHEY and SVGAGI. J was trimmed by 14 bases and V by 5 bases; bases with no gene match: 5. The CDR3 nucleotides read TGTGCCAGCAGTATGACAGGGGTTTCCCTCCACTTT. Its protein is CASSMTGVSLHF.

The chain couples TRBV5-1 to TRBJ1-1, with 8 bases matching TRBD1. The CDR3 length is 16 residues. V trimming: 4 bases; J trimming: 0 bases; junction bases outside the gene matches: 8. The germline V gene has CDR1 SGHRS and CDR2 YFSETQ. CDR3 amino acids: CASSLRTGLMNTEAFF. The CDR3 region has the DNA TGCGCCAGCAGCCTGAGGACAGGGCTCATGAACACTGAAGCTTTCTTT.